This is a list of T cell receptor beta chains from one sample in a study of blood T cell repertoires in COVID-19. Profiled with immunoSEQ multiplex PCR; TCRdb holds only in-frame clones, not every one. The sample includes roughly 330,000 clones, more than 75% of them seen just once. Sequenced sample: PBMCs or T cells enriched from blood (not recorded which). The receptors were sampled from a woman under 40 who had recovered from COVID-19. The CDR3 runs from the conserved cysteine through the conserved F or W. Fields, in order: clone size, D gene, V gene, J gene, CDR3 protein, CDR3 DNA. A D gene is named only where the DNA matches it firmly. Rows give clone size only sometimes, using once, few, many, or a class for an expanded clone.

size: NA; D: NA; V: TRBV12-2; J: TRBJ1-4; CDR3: CASRLATLPRGRIATNEKLFF; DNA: TGTGCAAGTCGCTTAGCGACCTTACCCAGGGGGCGCATAGCAACTAATGAAAAACTGTTTTTT
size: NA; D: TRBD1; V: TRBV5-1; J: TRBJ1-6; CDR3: CASSHGTGDSPLHF; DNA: TGCGCCAGCAGCCACGGGACAGGGGATTCACCCCTCCACTTT
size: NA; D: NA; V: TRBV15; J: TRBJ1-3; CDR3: CATSRDKQFSGNTIYF; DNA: TGTGCCACCAGCAGAGATAAACAGTTCTCTGGAAACACCATATATTTT
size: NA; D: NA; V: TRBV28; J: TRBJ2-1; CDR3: CASSLTSPRKQFF; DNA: TGTGCCAGCAGTTTAACTAGCCCTCGTAAGCAGTTCTTC
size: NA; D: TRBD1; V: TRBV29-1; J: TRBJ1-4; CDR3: CSAWALDREAKETNEKLFF; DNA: TGCAGCGCATGGGCTCTAGACAGGGAAGCAAAAGAAACTAATGAAAAACTGTTTTTT
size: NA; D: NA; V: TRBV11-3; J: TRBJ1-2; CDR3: CASSTFWGGYTF; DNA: TGTGCCAGCAGTACGTTTTGGGGCGGCTACACCTTC
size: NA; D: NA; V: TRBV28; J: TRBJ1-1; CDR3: CASSLYGAGTEAFF; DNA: TGTGCCAGCAGTTTATACGGTGCGGGCACTGAAGCTTTCTTT
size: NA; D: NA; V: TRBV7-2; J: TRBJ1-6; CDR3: CASSSGTQASPLHF; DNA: TGTGCCAGCAGCTCCGGGACTCAGGCTTCACCCCTCCACTTT
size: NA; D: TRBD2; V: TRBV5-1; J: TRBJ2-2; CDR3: CASSFSGGANTGELFF; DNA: TGCGCCAGCAGCTTTAGCGGGGGGGCGAACACCGGGGAGCTGTTTTTT
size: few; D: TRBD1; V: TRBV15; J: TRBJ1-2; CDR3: CATSRGGTGGSGYTF; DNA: TGTGCCACCAGCAGAGGCGGGACAGGGGGCTCTGGCTACACCTTC
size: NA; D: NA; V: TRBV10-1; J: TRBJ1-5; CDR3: CASSDGNNQPQHF; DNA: TGCGCCAGCAGTGACGGGAACAATCAGCCCCAGCATTTT
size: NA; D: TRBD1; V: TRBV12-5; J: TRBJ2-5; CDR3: CASGLYGQGAQGETQYF; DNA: TGTGCTAGTGGTTTGTACGGACAGGGGGCGCAGGGAGAGACCCAGTACTTC
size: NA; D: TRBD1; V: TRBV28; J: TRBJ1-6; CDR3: CASSSQDRGHLSSPLHF; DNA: TGTGCCAGCAGTTCCCAGGACAGGGGGCACCTTAGTTCACCCCTCCACTTT
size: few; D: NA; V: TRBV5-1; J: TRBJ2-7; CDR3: CASSEPQGYEQYF; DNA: TGCGCCAGCAGCGAACCGCAGGGCTACGAGCAGTACTTC
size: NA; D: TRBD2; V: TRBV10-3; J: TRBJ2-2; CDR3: CAIAGGLDTGELFF; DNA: TGTGCCATTGCGGGGGGGCTGGACACCGGGGAGCTGTTTTTT
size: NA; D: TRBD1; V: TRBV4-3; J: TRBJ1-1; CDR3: CASSHKQGQVIPYTEAFF; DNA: TGCGCCAGCAGCCATAAACAGGGACAGGTTATCCCCTACACTGAAGCTTTCTTT
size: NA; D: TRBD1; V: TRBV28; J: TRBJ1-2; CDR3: CASLTGQVVGYTF; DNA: TGTGCCAGCCTCACGGGACAGGTAGTTGGCTACACCTTC
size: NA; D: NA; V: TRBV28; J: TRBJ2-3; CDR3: CASRIGRGTLQTDTQYF; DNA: TGTGCCAGCAGGATAGGCCGGGGGACTTTACAGACAGATACGCAGTATTTT
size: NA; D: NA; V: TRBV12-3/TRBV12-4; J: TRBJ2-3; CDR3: CASSGTSTDTQYF; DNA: TGTGCCAGCAGTGGGACTAGCACAGATACGCAGTATTTT
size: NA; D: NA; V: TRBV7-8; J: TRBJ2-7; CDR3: CASSRLGASSSYEQYF; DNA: TGTGCCAGCAGCAGGTTAGGGGCTTCTAGCTCCTACGAGCAGTACTTC
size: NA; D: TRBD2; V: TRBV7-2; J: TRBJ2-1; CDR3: CASSFELAGGNEQFF; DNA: TGTGCCAGCAGCTTCGAGCTAGCGGGAGGGAATGAGCAGTTCTTC
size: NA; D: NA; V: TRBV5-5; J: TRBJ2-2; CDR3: CASSFGQGILNTGELFF; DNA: TGTGCCAGCAGCTTTGGTCAGGGAATCCTGAACACCGGGGAGCTGTTTTTT
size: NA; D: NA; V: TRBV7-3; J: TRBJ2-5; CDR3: CASSLGQGSSETQYF; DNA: TGTGCCAGCAGCTTAGGGCAGGGGTCCTCAGAGACCCAGTACTTC
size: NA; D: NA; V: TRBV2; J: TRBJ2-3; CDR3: CASSEGTYTQYF; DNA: TGTGCCAGCAGTGAAGGGACTTATACGCAGTATTTT
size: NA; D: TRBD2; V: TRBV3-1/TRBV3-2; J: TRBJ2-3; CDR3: CASSRGGGRSTDTQYF; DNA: TGTGCCAGCAGCCGCGGGGGGGGAAGAAGCACAGATACGCAGTATTTT
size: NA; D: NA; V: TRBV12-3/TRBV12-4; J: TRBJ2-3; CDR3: CASSSTGTDTQYF; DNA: TGTGCCAGCAGTTCGACAGGCACAGATACGCAGTATTTT